This is a list of T cell receptor beta chains from one sample in a study of blood T cell repertoires in COVID-19. Clones were sequenced by immunoSEQ multiplex PCR, and TCRdb holds only the in-frame ones, with some missing. This table holds roughly 120,000 clones, 87% found once. The source material was peripheral blood. These receptors were obtained from a woman aged 65 to 85 with acute or convalescent COVID-19. Both conserved end residues are trimmed from each CDR3.

j_call v_call cdr3_aa
TRBJ2-1 TRBV19 ASSSRRGFKQF
TRBJ1-2 TRBV6-5 ASSGQGDYGYT
TRBJ1-6 TRBV18 ASSPSGEAGSPLH
TRBJ2-5 TRBV7-7 ASSPSTGEFQETQY
TRBJ2-2 TRBV5-1 ASSTQGEVTGELF
TRBJ2-2 TRBV27 ASSLPSGGAGELF
TRBJ1-5 TRBV28 ASSPTAGHQPQH
TRBJ2-5 TRBV19 ATGGQGAGEETQY
TRBJ1-5 TRBV30 AWSSRDRGQPQH
TRBJ1-5 TRBV12-5 ASGLTGVSQPQH
TRBJ1-5 TRBV5-1 ASSLVVEWGVGNQPQH
TRBJ2-7 TRBV10-3 AISEPRGGDEQY
TRBJ1-2 TRBV5-1 ASGTGSDYGYT
TRBJ1-3 TRBV19 ASNLIHSSGNTIY
TRBJ2-7 TRBV19 ASSIGPIYEQY
TRBJ2-5 TRBV2 ASSDPAPQETQY
TRBJ2-7 TRBV23-1 ASRGYWY
TRBJ2-1 TRBV7-9 ASSPISGQTNEQF
TRBJ2-3 TRBV2 ASSEIRDTQY
TRBJ2-7 TRBV4-1 ASSQPGQTSYEQY
TRBJ2-1 TRBV13 ASSSARLAGGLSSYNEQF
TRBJ1-6 TRBV7-9 ASSLVRFGNSPLH
TRBJ2-5 TRBV30 AWSEGQGVQETQY
TRBJ2-7 TRBV28 ASSRQGHSSEQY
TRBJ1-6 TRBV7-9 ASSPTPGPGANNSPLH
TRBJ2-7 TRBV19 ASSIYRGPYEQY
TRBJ1-4 TRBV10-3 ASQQGSNEKLF
TRBJ2-3 TRBV30 AWRATGADTQY
TRBJ2-1 TRBV19 ASSVPGLEQF
TRBJ2-7 TRBV7-9 ASSPEGSGGLGYEQY
TRBJ1-4 TRBV23-1 ASSQYREETNEKLF
TRBJ2-1 TRBV18 ASSPGQGFDEQF
TRBJ1-6 TRBV19 ASNWGGNSPLH
TRBJ1-5 TRBV28 ASRKDVSGPQH
TRBJ1-4 TRBV9 ASTTGGGQFEKLF
TRBJ1-2 TRBV6-5 ASSSGQTGGRYGYT
TRBJ2-5 TRBV9 ASSVGGETQY
TRBJ2-3 TRBV7-6 ASSQFSPGRGTDTQY
TRBJ2-6 TRBV5-1 ASSLAPSGANVLT
TRBJ2-1 TRBV11-2 ASSSYRGRYNEQF
TRBJ2-5 TRBV18 ASSPPGDRETQY
TRBJ1-4 TRBV25-1 ASMALGEKLF
TRBJ2-5 TRBV2 ASSELPGQPQETQY
TRBJ1-6 TRBV6-5 AISFRDRNSPLH
TRBJ1-2 TRBV2 ASNQQGNYGYT
TRBJ2-1 TRBV28 ASSLAGGYNEQF
TRBJ1-2 TRBV7-8 ASSSRGSYGYT